The 21 T cell receptor delta chains below come from one sample, sequenced in a study of gamma-delta T cells after stem cell transplantation. TCRdb made new clone calls on the RT-PCR reads using CATT. The sample has 12,000 or so delta-chain clones, 1% to 1.5% seen once. What was sequenced was gamma-delta T cells. The receptor source for this set is a human donor. It is not recorded whose cells these are; they may come from a transplant donor.

Judged by abundance, this clone is large. Other DNA sequences in this sample translate to the same CDR3. V gene TRDV2 combines with J gene TRDJ1, with 8 bases identical to TRDD3. Trimming at V came to 0 bases and at J to 1 base, leaving 15 bases not matched to a gene. CDR1 and CDR2 from the germline V gene are GEAIGNYY and EKD. This CDR3 region has 19 residues. The CDR3 DNA is TGTGCCTGTGACACCGCACGAGGCTGGGATACGGGGCGCACCGATAAACTCATCTTT. The encoded protein is CACDTARGWDTGRTDKLIF.

This clone is deemed medium-sized. The chain uses TRDV2 and TRDJ1; 8 bases align to TRDD3. Germline V gene lookup returns CDR1 GEAIGNYY and CDR2 EKD. V lost 0 bases to trimming and J lost 5 bases; unmatched junction nucleotides: 10. The CDR3 runs 16 residues. CDR3 region: CACDTVAGGIKDKLIF. DNA for the CDR3: TGTGCCTGTGACACCGTGGCCGGGGGGATAAAAGATAAACTCATCTTT.

This clone showed up just a few times. The likely explanation is a read error, given a far larger clone one base away. Other DNA sequences within the sample encode an identical CDR3. V and J are TRDV2 and TRDJ3; D is undetermined. Germline CDR1 reads GEAIGNYY; CDR2 reads EKD. Trimming shortened V by 0 bases and J by 3 bases, and 14 bases separated the two germline ends. The CDR3 contains 18 residues. The CDR3 sequence is CACDTVRSRDWDTRQMFF. The CDR3 DNA follows: TGTGCCTGTGACACCGTGCGGAGCAGGGACTGGGACACCCGACAGATGTTTTTC.

This clone was found a few times. TCRdb pairs this DNA with a much larger clone's protein that differs at residue 8, likely a read error; the protein shown was translated from the DNA. The chain uses TRDV2 and TRDJ1, with D perhaps given as TRDD2 or TRDD3 (5 bases each). The CDR3 length is 14 residues. Germline CDR1 reads GEAIGNYY; CDR2 reads EKD. The germline V and J ends were trimmed by 3 bases and 5 bases, with 15 bases remaining between them. The CDR3: CACDSLLRGDKLIF. The CDR3 nucleotides read TGTGCCTGTGACTCCCTACTGAGGGGGGATAAACTCATCTTT.

The table lists this clone with a few counts. Different DNA sequences within this sample yield the same CDR3. V is TRDV2 and J is TRDJ1; 8 nucleotides agree with TRDD3. Trimming at V came to 1 base and at J to 1 base, leaving 7 bases not matched to a gene. CDR3 size: 16 residues. Germline CDR1 reads GEAIGNYY; CDR2 reads EKD. The CDR3 loop is CACDTVLGAPTDKLIF. CDR3 in DNA: TGTGCCTGTGACACGGTACTGGGGGCCCCCACCGATAAACTCATCTTT.

Concerning this clone itself: This may arise from a read error, as a much more abundant clone is one base away. CDR3 in amino acids: CACDMLGDQMGTDKLIF. CDR3 coding DNA: TGTGCCTGTGACATGCTGGGGGATCAGATGGGCACCGATAAACTCATCTTT. This rearrangement joins TRDV2 to TRDJ1; 9 positions agree with TRDD3. The germline V gene encodes CDR1 GEAIGNYY and CDR2 EKD. The trim removed 2 bases at V and 1 base at J, leaving 10 bases unmatched. This CDR3 is 17 amino acids long.

Remarks on this clone: The translation of this DNA and the TCRdb protein of a much larger clone differ at residue 15, probably owing to a read error; the protein shown here is translated from the DNA. The chain couples TRDV2 to TRDJ1; 7 nucleotides align to TRDD3. There are 17 residues in the CDR3. Germline CDR1 and CDR2: GEAIGNYY and EKD. The CDR3 sequence is CACDGIGGPPHTDKPIF. The DNA of the CDR3 is TGTGCCTGTGACGGTATTGGGGGACCTCCTCACACCGATAAACCCATCTTT.

Concerning this clone: It is likely a read error: a sequence one base away is far more abundant. Other DNA sequences within the sample encode an identical CDR3. The chain links TRDV2 to TRDJ1; tentative D call: TRDD3 (6 bases). CDR3 size: 16 residues. Germline CDR1 reads GEAIGNYY; CDR2 reads EKD. The CDR3 DNA reads as TGTGCCTGTGACACCGTGGGGGGCCGAGGCACCGACAAACTCATCTTT. Amino acids: CACDTVGGRGTDKLIF.

This clone was counted only a few times. TCRdb assigns this DNA the protein of a much larger clone, which departs from its translation at residue 4; this likely reflects a read error, and the protein shown comes from translating the DNA. This rearrangement joins TRDV2 to TRDJ1; 10 bases map to TRDD3. Germline CDR1 GEAIGNYY, CDR2 EKD. This CDR3 is built from 19 residues. Trimming removed 5 bases from V and 0 bases from J; junction bases left unmatched: 17. CDR3 region: CACGPAGGYAYSYTDKLIF. The CDR3 coding sequence is TGTGCCTGTGGCCCAGCGGGGGGATACGCGTACTCGTACACCGATAAACTCATCTTT.

This clone was detected a few times. This sequence may be a read error, since a much larger clone differs from it by one base. V gene TRDV2 combines with J gene TRDJ1, with 10 bases fitting TRDD3. The CDR3 covers 17 residues. The J segment lost 3 bases and the V segment lost 2 bases, leaving 11 bases of the junction unmatched. Germline V gives CDR1 GEAIGNYY, CDR2 EKD. DNA for the CDR3: TGTGCCTGTGACATGCTGGGGGATAGTAGCCACGCCGATAAACTCATCTTT. This codes for CACDMLGDSSHADKLIF.

This clone was detected a few times. The chain combines TRDV2 with TRDJ1, with 13 positions matching TRDD3. Germline CDR1 reads GEAIGNYY; CDR2 reads EKD. The length of the CDR3 is 17 residues. The ends lost 3 bases at V and 4 bases at J; junction bases unmatched: 10. CDR3 loop: CACDPTGGYAAIDKLIF. CDR3 sequence (DNA): TGTGCCTGTGACCCCACTGGGGGATACGCGGCCATCGATAAACTCATCTTT.

This clone was counted a few times. The protein that TCRdb holds for this DNA derives from a much larger clone and differs from the translated DNA at residue 4, which likely indicates a read error; the protein shown here is translated from the DNA. This chain uses TRDV2 with TRDJ1, with 9 bases aligning to TRDD2. In germline, CDR1 is GEAIGNYY, CDR2 EKD. J was trimmed by 0 bases and V by 5 bases; bases with no gene match: 18. The CDR3 is made up of 19 amino acids. This CDR3 reads CACGAILPTVAAHTDKLIF. The CDR3 region has the DNA TGTGCCTGTGGCGCCATCCTTCCTACGGTGGCTGCCCACACCGATAAACTCATCTTT.

J is TRDJ1 and V is TRDV2; 12 nucleotides match TRDD3. Germline V CDR1 and CDR2: GEAIGNYY, EKD. V was clipped by 5 bases and J by 4 bases; unmatched bases: 7. The CDR3 runs 15 residues. This CDR3 is CACAGLGDTGDKLIF. In DNA, the CDR3 is TGTGCCTGTGCCGGACTGGGGGATACCGGCGATAAACTCATCTTT.

Comments on this clone: It may be a read error: a sequence one base away is much more abundant. The same CDR3 can be traced to other DNA sequences in this sample. The chain uses TRDV2 and TRDJ1, with D perhaps TRDD3 (5 bases). The CDR3 has 15 residues. Germline V gene data show CDR1 as GEAIGNYY and CDR2 as EKD. CDR3 DNA sequence: TGTGCCTGCGACACCGTTGGGGAAAGGGCAGATAAACTCATCTTT. Protein sequence: CACDTVGERADKLIF.

As concerns this clone: A much larger clone is a single base away; this may be a read error. The sample carries other DNA sequences with the same CDR3. The rearrangement links TRDV2 to TRDJ1; 10 bases match TRDD3. The CDR3 contains 16 residues. Germline lookup yields CDR1 GEAIGNYY and CDR2 EKD. The CDR3 nucleotides are TGTGCCTGTAACCTACTGGGGGATCCTTACACCGATAAGCTCATCTTT. This translates into CACNLLGDPYTDKLIF.

This clone showed up just a few times. A much larger clone lies one base from this, so it may be a read error. The chain recombines TRDV2 with TRDJ2, with TRDD3 identical over 8 bases. CDR1 and CDR2 from the germline V gene are GEAIGNYY and EKD. Trimming took 3 bases from V and 1 from J; bases not matched to a gene: 3. The CDR3 has 15 residues. The CDR3, as DNA: TGTGCCTGTGACCCCCTGGGGGATTTGACAGCACAACTCTTCTTT. It codes for CACDPLGDLTAQLFF.

Remarks on this clone: A much larger clone differs by one base, so this may be a read error. The chain links TRDV2 to TRDJ1; 13 bases are shared with TRDD3. Germline loops: CDR1 GEAIGNYY, CDR2 EKD. The CDR3 has 21 amino acids. The junction had 16 bases not matched to a gene; V was cut back by 0 bases and J by 1 base. The CDR3 spells CACDTVLLGDTLKPCTDKLIF. The CDR3 DNA reads as TGTGCCTGTGACACCGTGTTACTGGGGGATACGCTAAAGCCCTGCACCGATAAACTCATCTTT.

As for this clone: A read error is the likely source, as a far larger clone sits one nucleotide away. The chain uses TRDV2 and TRDJ1; 8 bases are a match to TRDD3. The V gene's germline CDR1 is GEAIGNYY and CDR2 EKD. Trimming took 3 bases from V and 0 from J; bases not matched to a gene: 23. This CDR3 contains 21 residues. The DNA for the CDR3 is TGTGCCTGTGACCCCGTTGTACTGGGGGGTCGTCCCTCTTCGTACACCGATAAACTCATCTTT. It yields the protein CACDPVVLGGRPSSYTDKLIF.

This clone showed up just a few times. TCRdb's protein for this DNA is that of a much larger clone and differs from the translation at residue 8, likely a read error; the protein shown is the DNA translation. The gene calls are TRDV2 and TRDJ3; unclear D gene. The V gene's germline CDR1 is GEAIGNYY and CDR2 EKD. The germline V and J ends were trimmed by 0 bases and 0 bases, with 17 bases remaining between them. The CDR3 has 20 residues. The CDR3: CACDTGGCGSSSWDTRQMFF. The CDR3 DNA is TGTGCCTGTGACACCGGAGGCTGCGGGAGTAGCTCCTGGGACACCCGACAGATGTTTTTC.

A few counts support this clone. The protein given by TCRdb reflects a much larger clone and differs at residue 5 from this DNA's translation, likely from a read error; the protein shown is the DNA's translation. This sequence joins TRDV2 and TRDJ1; 8 bases are shared with TRDD3. This CDR3 comprises 15 residues. In germline, CDR1 is GEAIGNYY, CDR2 EKD. V lost 4 bases to trimming and J lost 0 bases; unmatched junction nucleotides: 6. The CDR3 here is CACEGLGVHTDKLIF. The CDR3 DNA sequence: TGTGCCTGTGAGGGACTGGGGGTTCACACCGATAAACTCATCTTT.

Remarks on this clone: The protein TCRdb gives is from a much larger clone and does not agree with this DNA's translation at residue 15, likely a read error; the protein shown here comes from the DNA. The CDR3 DNA is TGTGCCTGTGACGATTTAACTGGGGGATACAGCGATTTTGGTGAACTCATCTTT. It specifies CACDDLTGGYSDFGELIF. The V and J genes are TRDV2 and TRDJ1; 12 bases match TRDD3. Germline values: CDR1 GEAIGNYY, CDR2 EKD. V trimming: 3 bases; J trimming: 9 bases; junction bases outside the gene matches: 19. The CDR3 length is 18 residues.